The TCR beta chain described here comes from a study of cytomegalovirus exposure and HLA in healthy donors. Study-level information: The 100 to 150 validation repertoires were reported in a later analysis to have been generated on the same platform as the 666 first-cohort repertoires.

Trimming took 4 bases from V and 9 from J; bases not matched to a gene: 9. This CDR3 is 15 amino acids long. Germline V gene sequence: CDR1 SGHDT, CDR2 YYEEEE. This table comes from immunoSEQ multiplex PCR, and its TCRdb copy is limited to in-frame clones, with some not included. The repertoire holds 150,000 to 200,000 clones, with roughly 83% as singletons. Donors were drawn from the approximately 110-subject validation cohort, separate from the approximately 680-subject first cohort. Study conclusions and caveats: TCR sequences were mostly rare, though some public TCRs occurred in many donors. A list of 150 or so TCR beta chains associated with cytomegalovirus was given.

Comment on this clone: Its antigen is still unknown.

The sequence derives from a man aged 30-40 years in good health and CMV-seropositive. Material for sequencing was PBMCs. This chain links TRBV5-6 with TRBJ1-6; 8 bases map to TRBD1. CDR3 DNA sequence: TGTGCCAGCAGCCCCGTGGACAGGGCTAGTTCACCCCTCCACTTT. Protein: CASSPVDRASSPLHF.